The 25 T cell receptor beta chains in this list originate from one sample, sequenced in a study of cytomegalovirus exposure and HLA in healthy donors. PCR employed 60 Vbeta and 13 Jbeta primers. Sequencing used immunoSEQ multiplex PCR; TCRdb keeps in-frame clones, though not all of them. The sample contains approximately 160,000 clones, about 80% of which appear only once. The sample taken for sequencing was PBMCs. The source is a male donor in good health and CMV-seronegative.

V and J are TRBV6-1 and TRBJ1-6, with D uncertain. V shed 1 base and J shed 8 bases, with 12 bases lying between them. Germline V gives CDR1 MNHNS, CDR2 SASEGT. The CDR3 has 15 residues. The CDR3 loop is CASSEEDQGDSPLHF. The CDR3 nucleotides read TGTGCCAGCAGTGAAGAAGACCAAGGAGATTCACCCCTCCACTTT.

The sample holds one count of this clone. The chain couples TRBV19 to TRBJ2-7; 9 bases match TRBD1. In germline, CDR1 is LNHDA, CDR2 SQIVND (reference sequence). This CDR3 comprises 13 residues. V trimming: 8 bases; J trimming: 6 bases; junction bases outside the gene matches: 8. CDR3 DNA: TGTGCCAGTCGAGGGACAGGGTCAGTCGAGCAGTACTTC. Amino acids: CASRGTGSVEQYF. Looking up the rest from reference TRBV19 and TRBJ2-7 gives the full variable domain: DGGITQSPKYLFRKEGQNVTLSCEQNLNHDAMYWYRQDPGQGLRLIYYSQIVNDFQKGDIAEGYSVSREKKESFPLTVTSAQKNPTAFYLCASRGTGSVEQYFGPGTRLTVT.

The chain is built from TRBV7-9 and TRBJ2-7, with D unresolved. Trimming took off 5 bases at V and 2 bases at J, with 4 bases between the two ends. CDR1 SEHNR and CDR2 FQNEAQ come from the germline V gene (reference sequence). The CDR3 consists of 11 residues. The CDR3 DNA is TGTGCCAGCAGCCCAGCCTACGAGCAGTACTTC. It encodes CASSPAYEQYF.

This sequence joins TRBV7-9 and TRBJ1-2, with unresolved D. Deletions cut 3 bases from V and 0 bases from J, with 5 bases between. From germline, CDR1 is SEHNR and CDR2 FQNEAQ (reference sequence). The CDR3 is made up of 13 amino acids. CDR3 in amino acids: CASSFTANYGYTF. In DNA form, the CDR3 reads TGTGCCAGCAGCTTCACAGCTAACTATGGCTACACCTTC.

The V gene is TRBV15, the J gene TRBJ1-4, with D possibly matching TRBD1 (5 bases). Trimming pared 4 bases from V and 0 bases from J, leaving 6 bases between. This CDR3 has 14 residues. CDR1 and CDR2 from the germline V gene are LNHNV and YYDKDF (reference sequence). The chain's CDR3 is CATSIGATNEKLFF. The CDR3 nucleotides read TGTGCCACCAGCATAGGGGCAACTAATGAAAAACTGTTTTTT. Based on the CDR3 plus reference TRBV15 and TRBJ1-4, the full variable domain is DAMVIQNPRYQVTQFGKPVTLSCSQTLNHNVMYWYQQKSSQAPKLLFHYYDKDFNNEADTPDNFQSRRPNTSFCFLDIRSPGLGDTAMYLCATSIGATNEKLFFGSGTQLSVL.

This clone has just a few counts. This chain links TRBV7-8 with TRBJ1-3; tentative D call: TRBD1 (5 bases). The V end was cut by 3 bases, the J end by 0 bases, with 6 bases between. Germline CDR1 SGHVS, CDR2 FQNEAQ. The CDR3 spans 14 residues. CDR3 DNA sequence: TGTGCCAGCAGCTTCCAGGGCTCTGGAAACACCATATATTTT. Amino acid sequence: CASSFQGSGNTIYF.

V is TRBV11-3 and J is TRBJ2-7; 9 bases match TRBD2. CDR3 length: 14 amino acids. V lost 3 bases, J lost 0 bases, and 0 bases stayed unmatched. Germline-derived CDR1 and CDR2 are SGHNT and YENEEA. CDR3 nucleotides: TGTGCCAGCAGCTTTAGCGGGAGCTCCTACGAGCAGTACTTC. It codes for CASSFSGSSYEQYF.

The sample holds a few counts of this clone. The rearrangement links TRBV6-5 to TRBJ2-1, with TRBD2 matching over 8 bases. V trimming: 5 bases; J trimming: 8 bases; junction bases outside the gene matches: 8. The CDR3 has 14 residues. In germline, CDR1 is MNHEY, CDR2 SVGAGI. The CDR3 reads CASSGTRAKHEQFF. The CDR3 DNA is TGTGCCAGCAGTGGGACTAGGGCCAAGCATGAGCAGTTCTTC.

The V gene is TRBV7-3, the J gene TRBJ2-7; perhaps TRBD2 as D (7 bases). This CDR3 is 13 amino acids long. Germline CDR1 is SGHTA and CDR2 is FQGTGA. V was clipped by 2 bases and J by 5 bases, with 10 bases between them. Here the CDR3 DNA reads TGTGCCAGCAGCTTATGGGGGGGCAACGAGCAGTACTTC. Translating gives CASSLWGGNEQYF.

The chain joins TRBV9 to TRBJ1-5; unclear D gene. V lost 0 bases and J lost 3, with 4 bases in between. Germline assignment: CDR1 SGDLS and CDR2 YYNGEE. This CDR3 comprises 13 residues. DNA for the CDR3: TGTGCCAGCAGCGTAGCAGACAATCAGCCCCAGCATTTT. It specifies CASSVADNQPQHF.

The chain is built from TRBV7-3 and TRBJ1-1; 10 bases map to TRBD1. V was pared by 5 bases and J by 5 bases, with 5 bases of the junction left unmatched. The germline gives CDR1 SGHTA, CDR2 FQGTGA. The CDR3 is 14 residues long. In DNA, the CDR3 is TGTGCCAGCAGCCCGGACAGGGGGAGGACTGAAGCTTTCTTT. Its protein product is CASSPDRGRTEAFF.

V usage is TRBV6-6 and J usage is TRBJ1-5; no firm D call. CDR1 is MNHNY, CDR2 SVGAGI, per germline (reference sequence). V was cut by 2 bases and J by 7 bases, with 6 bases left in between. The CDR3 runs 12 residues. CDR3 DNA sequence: TGTGCCAGCAGTTACGTACTCCAGCCCCAGCATTTT. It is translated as CASSYVLQPQHF.

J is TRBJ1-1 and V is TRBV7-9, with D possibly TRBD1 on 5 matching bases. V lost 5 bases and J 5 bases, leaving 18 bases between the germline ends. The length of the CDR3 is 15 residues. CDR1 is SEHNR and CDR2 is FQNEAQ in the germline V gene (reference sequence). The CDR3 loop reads CASSNLGPPITEAFF. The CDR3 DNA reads TGTGCCAGCAGCAACCTGGGGCCCCCGATAACTGAAGCTTTCTTT. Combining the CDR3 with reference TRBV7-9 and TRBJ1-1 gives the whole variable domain DTGVSQNPRHKITKRGQNVTFRCDPISEHNRLYWYRQTLGQGPEFLTYFQNEAQLEKSRLLSDRFSAERPKGSFSTLEIQRTEQGDSAMYLCASSNLGPPITEAFFGQGTRLTVV.

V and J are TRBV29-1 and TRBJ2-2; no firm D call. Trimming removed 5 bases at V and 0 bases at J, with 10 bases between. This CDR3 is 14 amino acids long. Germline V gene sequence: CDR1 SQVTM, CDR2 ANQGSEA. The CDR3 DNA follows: TGCAGCGTTCTGAGACTCTCGAACACCGGGGAGCTGTTTTTT. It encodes CSVLRLSNTGELFF.

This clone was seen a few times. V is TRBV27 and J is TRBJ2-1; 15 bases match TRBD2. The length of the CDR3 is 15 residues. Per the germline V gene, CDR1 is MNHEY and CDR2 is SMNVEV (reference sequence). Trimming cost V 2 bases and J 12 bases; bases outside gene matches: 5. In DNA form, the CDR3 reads TGTGCCAGCAGTTTAGGACTAGCGGGGGGGCGGGGGCAGTTCTTC. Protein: CASSLGLAGGRGQFF.

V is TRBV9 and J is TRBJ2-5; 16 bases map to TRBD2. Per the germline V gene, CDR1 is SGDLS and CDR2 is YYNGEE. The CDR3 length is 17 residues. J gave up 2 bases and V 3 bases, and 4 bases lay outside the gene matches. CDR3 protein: CASSAGLAGGPQETQYF. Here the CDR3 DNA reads TGTGCCAGCAGCGCGGGACTAGCGGGGGGGCCTCAAGAGACCCAGTACTTC.

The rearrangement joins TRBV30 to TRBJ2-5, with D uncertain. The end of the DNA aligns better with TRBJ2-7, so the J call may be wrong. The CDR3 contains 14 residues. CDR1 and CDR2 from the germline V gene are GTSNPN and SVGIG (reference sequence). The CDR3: CAWSVDNLSYEQYF. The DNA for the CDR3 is TGTGCCTGGAGTGTAGACAACCTCTCCTACGAGCAGTACTTC.

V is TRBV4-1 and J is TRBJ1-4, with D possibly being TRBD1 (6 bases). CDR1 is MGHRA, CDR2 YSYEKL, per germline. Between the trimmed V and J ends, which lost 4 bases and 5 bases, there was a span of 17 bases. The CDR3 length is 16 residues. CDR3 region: CASSLEGGAGNEKLFF. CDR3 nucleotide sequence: TGCGCCAGCAGCCTTGAGGGGGGGGCCGGGAATGAAAAACTGTTTTTT.

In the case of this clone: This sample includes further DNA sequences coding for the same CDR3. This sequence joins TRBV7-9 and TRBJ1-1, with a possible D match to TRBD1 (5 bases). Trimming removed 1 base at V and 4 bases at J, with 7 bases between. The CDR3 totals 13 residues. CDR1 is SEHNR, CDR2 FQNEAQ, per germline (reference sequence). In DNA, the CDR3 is TGTGCCAGCAGCTTAGACCAGGGCACTGAAGCTTTCTTT. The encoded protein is CASSLDQGTEAFF.

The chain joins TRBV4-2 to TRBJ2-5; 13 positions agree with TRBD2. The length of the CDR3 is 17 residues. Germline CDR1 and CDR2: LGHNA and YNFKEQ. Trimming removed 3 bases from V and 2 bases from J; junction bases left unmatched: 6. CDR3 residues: CASSQGTSGAGQETQYF. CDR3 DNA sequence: TGTGCCAGCAGCCAGGGGACTAGCGGGGCAGGACAAGAGACCCAGTACTTC.

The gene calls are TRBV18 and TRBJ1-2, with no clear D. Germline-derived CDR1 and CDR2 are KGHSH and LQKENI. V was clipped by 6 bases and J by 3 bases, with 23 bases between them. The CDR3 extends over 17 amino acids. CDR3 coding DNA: TGTGCCAGCTCGGAAACAGTGACCCGGCGCGGGGACTATGGCTACACCTTC. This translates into CASSETVTRRGDYGYTF. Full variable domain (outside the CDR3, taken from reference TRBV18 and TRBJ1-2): NAGVMQNPRHLVRRRGQEARLRCSPMKGHSHVYWYRQLPEEGLKFMVYLQKENIIDESGMPKERFSAEFPKEGPSILRIQQVVRGDSAAYFCASSETVTRRGDYGYTFGSGTRLTVV.

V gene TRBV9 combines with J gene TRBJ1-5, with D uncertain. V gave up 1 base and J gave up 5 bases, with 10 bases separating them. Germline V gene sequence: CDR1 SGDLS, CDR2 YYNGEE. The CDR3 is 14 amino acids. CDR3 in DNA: TGTGCCAGCAGCGTACGAGGAAATTATCAGCCCCAGCATTTT. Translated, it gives CASSVRGNYQPQHF.

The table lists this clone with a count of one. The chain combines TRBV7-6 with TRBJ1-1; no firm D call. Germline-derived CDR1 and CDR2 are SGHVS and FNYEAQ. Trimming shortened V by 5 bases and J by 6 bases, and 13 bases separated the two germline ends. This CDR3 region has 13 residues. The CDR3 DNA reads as TGTGCCAGCAGCCCCGGTGAAATTTCTGAAGCTTTCTTT. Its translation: CASSPGEISEAFF.

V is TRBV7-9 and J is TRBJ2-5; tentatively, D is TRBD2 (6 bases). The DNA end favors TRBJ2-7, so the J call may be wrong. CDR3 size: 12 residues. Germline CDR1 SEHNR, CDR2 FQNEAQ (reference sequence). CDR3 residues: CAGGGDFGEQYF. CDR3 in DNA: TGTGCGGGAGGTGGGGATTTCGGCGAGCAGTACTTC.

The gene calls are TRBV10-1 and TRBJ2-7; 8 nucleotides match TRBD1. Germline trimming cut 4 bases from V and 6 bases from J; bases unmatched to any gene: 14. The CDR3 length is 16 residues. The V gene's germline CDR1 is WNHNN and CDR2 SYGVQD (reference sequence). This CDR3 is CASSGPGQVTFGEQYF. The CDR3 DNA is TGCGCCAGCAGTGGGCCGGGACAGGTCACCTTTGGCGAGCAGTACTTC.